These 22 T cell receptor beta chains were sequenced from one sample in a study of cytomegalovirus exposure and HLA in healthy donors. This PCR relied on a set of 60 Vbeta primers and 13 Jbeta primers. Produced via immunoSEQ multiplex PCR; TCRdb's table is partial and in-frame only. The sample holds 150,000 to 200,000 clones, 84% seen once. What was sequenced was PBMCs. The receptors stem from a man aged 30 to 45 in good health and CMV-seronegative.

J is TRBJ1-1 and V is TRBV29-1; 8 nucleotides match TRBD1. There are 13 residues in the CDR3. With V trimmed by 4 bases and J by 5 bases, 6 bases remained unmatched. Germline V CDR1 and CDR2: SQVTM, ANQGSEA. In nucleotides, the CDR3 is TGCAGCGTTGGGACAGGGAAATGGACTGAAGCTTTCTTT. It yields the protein CSVGTGKWTEAFF. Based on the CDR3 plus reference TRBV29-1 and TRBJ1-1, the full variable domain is SAVISQKPSRDICQRGTSLTIQCQVDSQVTMMFWYRQQPGQSLTLIATANQGSEATYESGFVIDKFPISRPNLTFSTLTVSNMSPEDSSIYLCSVGTGKWTEAFFGQGTRLTVV.

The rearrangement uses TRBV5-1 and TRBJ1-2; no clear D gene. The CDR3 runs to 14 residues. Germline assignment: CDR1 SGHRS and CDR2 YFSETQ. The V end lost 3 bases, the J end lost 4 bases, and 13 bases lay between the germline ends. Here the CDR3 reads CASSWSGESYGYTF. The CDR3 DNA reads TGCGCCAGCAGCTGGTCTGGGGAGAGCTATGGCTACACCTTC.

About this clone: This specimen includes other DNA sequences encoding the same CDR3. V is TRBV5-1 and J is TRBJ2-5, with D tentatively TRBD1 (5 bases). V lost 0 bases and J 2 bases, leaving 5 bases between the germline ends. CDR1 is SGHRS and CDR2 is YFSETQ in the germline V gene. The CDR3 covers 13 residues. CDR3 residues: CASSLGQQETQYF. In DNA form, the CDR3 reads TGCGCCAGCAGCTTGGGACAGCAAGAGACCCAGTACTTC. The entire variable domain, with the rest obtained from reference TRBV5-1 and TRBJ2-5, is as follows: KAGVTQTPRYLIKTRGQQVTLSCSPISGHRSVSWYQQTPGQGLQFLFEYFSETQRNKGNFPGRFSGRQFSNSRSEMNVSTLELGDSALYLCASSLGQQETQYFGPGTRLLVL.

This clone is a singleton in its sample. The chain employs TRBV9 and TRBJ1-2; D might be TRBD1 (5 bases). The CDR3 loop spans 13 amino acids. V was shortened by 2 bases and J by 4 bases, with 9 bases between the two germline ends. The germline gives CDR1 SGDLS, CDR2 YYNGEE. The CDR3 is CASSVPGFYGYTF. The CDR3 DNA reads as TGTGCCAGCAGCGTCCCAGGGTTCTATGGCTACACCTTC. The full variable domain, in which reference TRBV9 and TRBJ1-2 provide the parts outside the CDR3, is DSGVTQTPKHLITATGQRVTLRCSPRSGDLSVYWYQQSLDQGLQFLIQYYNGEERAKGNILERFSAQQFPDLHSELNLSSLELGDSALYFCASSVPGFYGYTFGSGTRLTVV.

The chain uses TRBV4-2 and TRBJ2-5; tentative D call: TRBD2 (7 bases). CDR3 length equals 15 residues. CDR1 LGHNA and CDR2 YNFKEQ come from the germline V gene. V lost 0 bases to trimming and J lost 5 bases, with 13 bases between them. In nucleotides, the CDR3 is TGTGCCAGCAGCCAAGAAAAAGGGGGAGGGGAGACCCAGTACTTC. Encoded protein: CASSQEKGGGETQYF.

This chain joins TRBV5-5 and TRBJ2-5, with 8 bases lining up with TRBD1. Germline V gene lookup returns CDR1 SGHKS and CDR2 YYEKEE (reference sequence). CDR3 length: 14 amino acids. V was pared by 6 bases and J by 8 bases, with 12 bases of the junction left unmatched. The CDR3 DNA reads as TGTGCCAGCACGCGGCCGGGACAGGAGTTCACCCAGTACTTC. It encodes CASTRPGQEFTQYF.

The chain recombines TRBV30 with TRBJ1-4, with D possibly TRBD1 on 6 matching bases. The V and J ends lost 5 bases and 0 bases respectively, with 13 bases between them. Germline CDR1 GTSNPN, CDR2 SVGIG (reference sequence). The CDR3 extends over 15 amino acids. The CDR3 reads CAWRQGGTTNEKLFF. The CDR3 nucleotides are TGTGCCTGGCGGCAAGGGGGTACAACTAATGAAAAACTGTTTTTT. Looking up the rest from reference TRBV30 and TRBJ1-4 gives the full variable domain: SQTIHQWPATLVQPVGSPLSLECTVEGTSNPNLYWYRQAAGRGLQLLFYSVGIGQISSEVPQNLSASRPQDRQFILSSKKLLLSDSGFYLCAWRQGGTTNEKLFFGSGTQLSVL.

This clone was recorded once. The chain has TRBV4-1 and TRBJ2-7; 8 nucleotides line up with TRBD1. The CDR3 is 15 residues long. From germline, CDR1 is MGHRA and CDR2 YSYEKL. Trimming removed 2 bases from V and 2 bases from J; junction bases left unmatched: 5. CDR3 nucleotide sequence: TGCGCCAGCAGCCAAATGGACAGGGCCCCCTACGAGCAGTACTTC. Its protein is CASSQMDRAPYEQYF.

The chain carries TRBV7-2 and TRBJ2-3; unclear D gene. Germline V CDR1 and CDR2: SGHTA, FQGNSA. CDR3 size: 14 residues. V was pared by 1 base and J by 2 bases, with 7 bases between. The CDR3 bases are TGTGCCAGCAGCTTAGGGTTAGCCACAGATACGCAGTATTTT. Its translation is CASSLGLATDTQYF.

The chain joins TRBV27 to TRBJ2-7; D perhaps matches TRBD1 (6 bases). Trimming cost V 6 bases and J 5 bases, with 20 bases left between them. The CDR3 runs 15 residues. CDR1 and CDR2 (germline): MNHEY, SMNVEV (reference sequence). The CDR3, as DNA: TGTGCCAGCAGCCTCCTTTGGGGGCAGGGCAACGAGCAGTACTTC. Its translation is CASSLLWGQGNEQYF.

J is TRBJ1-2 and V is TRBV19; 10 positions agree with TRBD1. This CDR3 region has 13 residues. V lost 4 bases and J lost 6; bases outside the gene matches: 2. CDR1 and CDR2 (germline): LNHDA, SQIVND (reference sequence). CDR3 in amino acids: CASSRQGADGYTF. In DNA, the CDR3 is TGTGCCAGTAGTAGACAGGGGGCGGATGGCTACACCTTC. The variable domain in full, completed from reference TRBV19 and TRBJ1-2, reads DGGITQSPKYLFRKEGQNVTLSCEQNLNHDAMYWYRQDPGQGLRLIYYSQIVNDFQKGDIAEGYSVSREKKESFPLTVTSAQKNPTAFYLCASSRQGADGYTFGSGTRLTVV.

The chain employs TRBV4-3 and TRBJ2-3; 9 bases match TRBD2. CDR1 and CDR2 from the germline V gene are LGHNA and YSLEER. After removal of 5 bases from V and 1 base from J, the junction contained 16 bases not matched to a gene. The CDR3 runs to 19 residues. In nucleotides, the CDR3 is TGCGCCAGCAGCGTTTTATGGGCTAGCGGGAAGGATGGCACAGATACGCAGTATTTT. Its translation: CASSVLWASGKDGTDTQYF.

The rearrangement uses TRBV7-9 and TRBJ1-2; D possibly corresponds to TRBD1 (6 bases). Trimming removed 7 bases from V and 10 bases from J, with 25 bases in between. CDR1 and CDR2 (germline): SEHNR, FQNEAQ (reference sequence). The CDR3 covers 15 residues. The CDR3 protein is CASTQPTGRGPIYTF. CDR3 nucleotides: TGTGCCAGCACCCAACCCACTGGCAGGGGCCCTATCTACACCTTC.

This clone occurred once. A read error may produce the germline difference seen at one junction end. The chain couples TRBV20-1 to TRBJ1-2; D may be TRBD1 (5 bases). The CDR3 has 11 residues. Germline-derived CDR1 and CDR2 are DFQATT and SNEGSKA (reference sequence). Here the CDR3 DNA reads TGCAGTGCTAGAAGGGCGGGGGGGGGAATCTTC. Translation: CSARRAGGGIF.

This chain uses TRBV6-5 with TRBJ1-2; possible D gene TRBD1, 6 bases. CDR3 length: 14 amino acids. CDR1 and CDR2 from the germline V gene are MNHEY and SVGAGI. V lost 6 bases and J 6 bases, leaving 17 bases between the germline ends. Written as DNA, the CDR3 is TGTGCCAGCAGCTACGTAACAGGGTCGGATGGCTACACCTTC. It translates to CASSYVTGSDGYTF.

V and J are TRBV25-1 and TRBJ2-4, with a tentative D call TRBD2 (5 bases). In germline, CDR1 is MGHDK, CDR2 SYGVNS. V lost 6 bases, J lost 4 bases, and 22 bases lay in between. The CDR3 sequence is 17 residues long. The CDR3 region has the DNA TGTGCCAGCAGCCTTCCGGACGGGGATGTTTCTAAAAACATTCAGTACTTC. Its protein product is CASSLPDGDVSKNIQYF.

The CDR3 loop is CASGVGLLRVYEQYF. Written as DNA, the CDR3 is TGTGCCAGCGGAGTAGGCCTCCTCAGGGTCTACGAGCAGTACTTC. This chain uses TRBV5-5 with TRBJ2-7; a weak D match, TRBD1 (5 bases). Trimming shortened V by 7 bases and J by 3 bases, and 20 bases separated the two germline ends. CDR3 size: 15 residues. Germline V gene sequence: CDR1 SGHKS, CDR2 YYEKEE (reference sequence).

The CDR3 region has the DNA TGCGCCAGCAGCCCACCGCAGGGATCCGGGGCCAACGTCCTGACTTTC. Translated: CASSPPQGSGANVLTF. The V gene is TRBV5-1, the J gene TRBJ2-6, with D tentatively TRBD1 (5 bases). There are 16 residues in the CDR3. Per the germline V gene, CDR1 is SGHRS and CDR2 is YFSETQ. V lost 4 bases, J lost 4 bases, and 15 bases lay in between. Full variable domain (outside the CDR3, taken from reference TRBV5-1 and TRBJ2-6): KAGVTQTPRYLIKTRGQQVTLSCSPISGHRSVSWYQQTPGQGLQFLFEYFSETQRNKGNFPGRFSGRQFSNSRSEMNVSTLELGDSALYLCASSPPQGSGANVLTFGAGSRLTVL.

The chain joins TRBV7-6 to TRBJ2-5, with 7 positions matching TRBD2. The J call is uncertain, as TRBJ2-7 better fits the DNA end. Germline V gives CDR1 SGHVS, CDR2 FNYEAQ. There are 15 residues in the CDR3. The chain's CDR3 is CASSLASGPTYEQYF. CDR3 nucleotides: TGTGCCAGCAGCTTAGCTAGCGGGCCTACCTACGAGCAGTACTTC.

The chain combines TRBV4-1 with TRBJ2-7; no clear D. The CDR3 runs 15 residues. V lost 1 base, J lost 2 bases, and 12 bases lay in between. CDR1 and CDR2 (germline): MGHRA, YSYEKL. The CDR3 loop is CASSQVAQPAYEQYF. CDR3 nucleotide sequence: TGCGCCAGCAGCCAAGTGGCACAGCCGGCCTACGAGCAGTACTTC.

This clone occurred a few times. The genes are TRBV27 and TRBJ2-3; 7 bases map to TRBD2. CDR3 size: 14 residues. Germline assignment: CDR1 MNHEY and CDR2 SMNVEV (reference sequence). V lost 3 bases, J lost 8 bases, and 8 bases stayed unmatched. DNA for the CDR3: TGTGCCAGCAGTTTGACGGGTCGGGGGGTTACGCAGTATTTT. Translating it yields CASSLTGRGVTQYF.

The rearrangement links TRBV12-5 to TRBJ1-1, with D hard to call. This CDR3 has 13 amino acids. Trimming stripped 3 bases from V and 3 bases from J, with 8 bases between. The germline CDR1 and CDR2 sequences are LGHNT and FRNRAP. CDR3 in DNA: TGTGCTAGTGGTTTCGACACCTACACTGAAGCTTTCTTT. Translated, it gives CASGFDTYTEAFF.